Each of the 10 T cell receptor beta chains below was sequenced from the same sample in a study of blood T cell repertoires in COVID-19. TCRdb's copy holds only in-frame clones and misses some; the assay was immunoSEQ multiplex PCR. The table has 35,000 to 45,000 clones, roughly 89% seen once. Sequencing was done on a sample of peripheral blood. The receptors come from a man in his fifties with active COVID-19.

The V and J genes are TRBV3-1 (or the pseudogene TRBV3-2) and TRBJ2-6; 8 bases map to TRBD2. Trimming at V came to 0 bases and at J to 4 bases, leaving 5 bases not matched to a gene. The CDR3 is made up of 17 amino acids. Germline CDR1 and CDR2: LGHDT and YNNKEL (reference sequence). CDR3 amino acids: CASSQDPRGAGANVLTF. CDR3 nucleotides: TGTGCCAGCAGCCAAGATCCGCGGGGGGCGGGGGCCAACGTCCTGACTTTC.

V gene TRBV6-5 combines with J gene TRBJ1-1, with a weak D call TRBD1 (6 bases). Between the trimmed V and J ends, which lost 4 bases and 3 bases, there was a span of 9 bases. The CDR3 spans 13 residues. Germline assignment: CDR1 MNHEY and CDR2 SVGAGI. The DNA of the CDR3 is TGTGCCAGCAGTTCCACAGGGTACACTGAAGCTTTCTTT. As protein: CASSSTGYTEAFF.

The chain couples TRBV19 to TRBJ1-2; 8 positions agree with TRBD1. With V trimmed by 1 base and J by 2 bases, 0 bases remained unmatched. The CDR3 sequence is 14 residues long. Per germline, CDR1 LNHDA and CDR2 SQIVND (reference sequence). This CDR3 is CASSIGTGNYGYTF. For the CDR3, the DNA is TGTGCCAGTAGTATAGGGACAGGGAACTATGGCTACACCTTC.

Here the CDR3 reads CASSQGQGEFIRNGYTF. CDR3 DNA: TGCGCCAGCAGCCAAGGGCAGGGCGAGTTTATTCGGAATGGCTACACCTTC. The chain links TRBV4-1 to TRBJ1-2; perhaps TRBD1 as D (5 bases). CDR1 is MGHRA and CDR2 is YSYEKL in the germline V gene. The CDR3 runs 17 residues. V was clipped by 1 base and J by 6 bases, with 21 bases between them.

The chain combines TRBV2 with TRBJ1-1; TRBD1 matches at 8 bases. CDR1 is SNHLY, CDR2 FYNNEI, per germline. V trimming: 6 bases; J trimming: 7 bases; junction bases outside the gene matches: 7. This CDR3 has 13 residues. The CDR3 spells CASSARGRVEAFF. Written as DNA, the CDR3 is TGTGCCAGCAGCGCCAGGGGGCGTGTTGAAGCTTTCTTT. The whole variable domain, filled in from reference TRBV2 and TRBJ1-1, reads EPEVTQTPSHQVTQMGQEVILRCVPISNHLYFYWYRQILGQKVEFLVSFYNNEISEKSEIFDDQFSVERPDGSNFTLKIRSTKLEDSAMYFCASSARGRVEAFFGQGTRLTVV.

V is TRBV4-1 and J is TRBJ1-6; perhaps TRBD1 as D (6 bases). V lost 4 bases and J lost 12, with 19 bases in between. The CDR3 extends over 15 amino acids. The germline gives CDR1 MGHRA, CDR2 YSYEKL. The CDR3 DNA reads TGCGCCAGCAGCCCAGTGAGGGGGTTAGGGGGACCCCTCCACTTT. It translates to CASSPVRGLGGPLHF.

This clone was seen once. This chain links TRBV18 with TRBJ2-2; D not resolved. Trimming took off 1 base at V and 6 bases at J, with 9 bases between the two ends. Germline lookup yields CDR1 KGHSH and CDR2 LQKENI. CDR3 length: 14 amino acids. The DNA of the CDR3 is TGTGCCAGCTCACCACAGTCTCAGGCCGGGGAGCTGTTTTTT. As protein: CASSPQSQAGELFF.

The rearrangement links TRBV5-1 to TRBJ2-3; 16 bases are a match to TRBD2. The CDR3 length is 19 residues. V lost 4 bases and J lost 5; bases outside the gene matches: 13. Germline V lookup: CDR1 SGHRS, CDR2 YFSETQ. The CDR3: CASSQGLAGGPSFGDTQYF. The DNA of the CDR3 is TGCGCCAGCAGCCAGGGACTAGCGGGGGGGCCGAGCTTTGGAGATACGCAGTATTTT.

This rearrangement joins TRBV15 to TRBJ2-5; perhaps TRBD1 as D (6 bases). The CDR3 is 15 amino acids. V lost 5 bases and J lost 5, with 18 bases in between. Looked up from germline, CDR1 is LNHNV and CDR2 is YYDKDF (reference sequence). CDR3 sequence: CATSPTLGGAETQYF. In nucleotides, the CDR3 is TGTGCCACCAGCCCAACGCTTGGGGGCGCGGAGACCCAGTACTTC.

The chain employs TRBV25-1 and TRBJ2-1; 8 bases match TRBD1. V lost 5 bases to trimming and J lost 8 bases; unmatched junction nucleotides: 11. The germline V gene has CDR1 MGHDK and CDR2 SYGVNS. The CDR3 has 15 residues. The CDR3 sequence is CASSQGTGRPYEQFF. The CDR3 DNA reads TGTGCCAGCAGTCAAGGGACAGGTAGACCCTATGAGCAGTTCTTC.